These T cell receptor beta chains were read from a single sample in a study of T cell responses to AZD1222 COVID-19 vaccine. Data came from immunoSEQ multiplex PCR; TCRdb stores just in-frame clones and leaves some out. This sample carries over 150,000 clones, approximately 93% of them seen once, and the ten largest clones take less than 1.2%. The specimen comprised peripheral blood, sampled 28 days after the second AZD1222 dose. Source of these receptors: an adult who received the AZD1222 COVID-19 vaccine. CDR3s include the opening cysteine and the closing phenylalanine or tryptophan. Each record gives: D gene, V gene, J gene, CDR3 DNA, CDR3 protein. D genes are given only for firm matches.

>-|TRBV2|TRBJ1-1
TGTGCCAGCAGTGGGGAACCCATGAACACTGAAGCTTTCTTT
CASSGEPMNTEAFF
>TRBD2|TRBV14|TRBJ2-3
TGTGCCAGCAGCACCAGGACTAGTGGTACGCAGTATTTT
CASSTRTSGTQYF
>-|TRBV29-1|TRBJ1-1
TGCAGCGTGAGGAGTGGCACTGAAGCTTTCTTT
CSVRSGTEAFF
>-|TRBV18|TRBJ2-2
TGTGCCAGCCCCGGGACGGGGAGGACCGGGGAGCTGTTTTTT
CASPGTGRTGELFF
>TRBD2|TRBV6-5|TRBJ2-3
TGTGCCAGCAGCGGGGCCCAGCGGGGTAATACGCAGTATTTT
CASSGAQRGNTQYF
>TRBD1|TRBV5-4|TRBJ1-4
TGTGCCAGCAGCTCGCCGGGACAGGCAAATGAAAAACTGTTTTTT
CASSSPGQANEKLFF
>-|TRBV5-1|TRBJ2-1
TGCGCCAGCCAAAAGGGAGAAACTACCTACAATGAGCAGTTCTTC
CASQKGETTYNEQFF
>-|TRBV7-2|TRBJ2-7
TGTGCCAGCAGCCGGATTTGGGGGACTCAGATTTCCTACGAGCAGTACTTC
CASSRIWGTQISYEQYF
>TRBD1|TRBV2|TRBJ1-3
TGTGCCAGCAGTGGGGGACAGTACGCTGGAAACACCATATATTTT
CASSGGQYAGNTIYF
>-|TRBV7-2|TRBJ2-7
TGTGCCAGCAGCCTGAGGGACACCTACTACGAGCAGTACTTC
CASSLRDTYYEQYF
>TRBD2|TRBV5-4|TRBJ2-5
TGTGCCAGCAGCTTGGCTAGCGGGGGAGGGAGGGAGACCCAGTACTTC
CASSLASGGGRETQYF
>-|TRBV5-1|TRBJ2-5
TGCGCCAGCAGCACCGACACCATCCAAGAGACCCAGTACTTC
CASSTDTIQETQYF
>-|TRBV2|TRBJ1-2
TGTGCCAGCAGTGGATCATCAGGTGGCTACACCTTC
CASSGSSGGYTF
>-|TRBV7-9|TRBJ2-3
TGTGCCAGCAGCCAGTTACAGGGAAATACGCAGTATTTT
CASSQLQGNTQYF
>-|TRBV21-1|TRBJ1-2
TGTGCCAGCAGCAAAGAAAGAAAGCGGGACAGACCCTATGGCTACACCTTC
CASSKERKRDRPYGYTF
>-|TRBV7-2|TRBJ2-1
TGTGCCAGCAGCTTCTCGGGGTACAATGAGCAGTTCTTC
CASSFSGYNEQFF
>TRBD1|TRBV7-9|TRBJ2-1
TGTGCCAGCAGCTTACAGGCAGGGGGCTACAATGAGCAGTTCTTC
CASSLQAGGYNEQFF
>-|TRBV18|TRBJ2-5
TGTGCCAGCTCACCATCGATAGGGGGGGATAAGACCCAGTACTTC
CASSPSIGGDKTQYF